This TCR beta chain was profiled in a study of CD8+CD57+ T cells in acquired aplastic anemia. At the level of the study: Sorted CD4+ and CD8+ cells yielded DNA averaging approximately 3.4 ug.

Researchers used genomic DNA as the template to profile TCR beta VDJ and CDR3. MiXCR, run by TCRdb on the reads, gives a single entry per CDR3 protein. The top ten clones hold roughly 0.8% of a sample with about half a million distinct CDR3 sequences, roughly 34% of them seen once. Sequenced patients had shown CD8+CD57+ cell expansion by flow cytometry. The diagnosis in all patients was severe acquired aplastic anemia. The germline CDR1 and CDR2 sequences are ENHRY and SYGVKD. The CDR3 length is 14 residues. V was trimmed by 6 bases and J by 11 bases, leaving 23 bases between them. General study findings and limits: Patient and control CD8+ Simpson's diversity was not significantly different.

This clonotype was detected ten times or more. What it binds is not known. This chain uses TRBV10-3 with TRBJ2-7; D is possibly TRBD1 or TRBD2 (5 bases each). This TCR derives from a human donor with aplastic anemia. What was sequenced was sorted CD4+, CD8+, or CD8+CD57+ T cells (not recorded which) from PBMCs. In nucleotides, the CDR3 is TGTGCCATCAGGGGGACCCAGGAAGGTTCTCTCAAGTACTTC. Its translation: CAIRGTQEGSLKYF.